A single sample is the source of the 20 T cell receptor beta chains below, sequenced in a study of cytomegalovirus exposure and HLA in healthy donors. The PCR had 60 Vbeta and 13 Jbeta primers. This table comes from immunoSEQ multiplex PCR, and its TCRdb copy is limited to in-frame clones, with some not included. The sample lists 80,000 or so clones; 65% to 70% were seen once. Specimen: PBMCs. All receptors come from a woman in her forties or fifties in good health and CMV-seropositive.

The genes are TRBV10-2 and TRBJ1-1; 7 positions match TRBD1. The V and J ends lost 6 bases and 4 bases, in that order; junction bases with no gene match: 11. Germline loops: CDR1 WSHSY, CDR2 SAAADI. The CDR3 extends over 15 amino acids. As DNA, the CDR3 is TGCGCCAGCAGGGATTCGACAGGGAGACCCACTGAAGCTTTCTTT. Translating it yields CASRDSTGRPTEAFF.

This clone counts as medium-sized (0.01 to 0.1%). CDR3 in DNA: TGTGCCAGCAGCGAAGACCAGGGTTACTCTGGAAACACCATATATTTT. Translation gives CASSEDQGYSGNTIYF. This chain links TRBV7-9 with TRBJ1-3; a possible D gene is TRBD1 (5 bases). From germline, CDR1 is SEHNR and CDR2 FQNEAQ (reference sequence). The CDR3 runs to 16 residues. The ends were cut back, 5 bases at V and 0 bases at J, with 14 bases in the middle.

This clone was counted between two and nine times. The genes are TRBV7-9 and TRBJ1-1; D gene uncertain. V lost 7 bases and J 6 bases, leaving 18 bases between the germline ends. Germline CDR1 SEHNR, CDR2 FQNEAQ (reference sequence). The CDR3 is 14 residues long. CDR3 sequence (DNA): TGTGCCAGCAACATCGGGGTGCGGGGATCTGAAGCTTTCTTT. This sequence encodes CASNIGVRGSEAFF.

This clone was counted between two and nine times. This chain links TRBV4-1 with TRBJ1-3; D gene uncertain. Trimming shortened V by 1 base and J by 0 bases, and 10 bases separated the two germline ends. In germline, CDR1 is MGHRA, CDR2 YSYEKL. The CDR3 has 16 amino acids. CDR3 bases: TGCGCCAGCAGCCAAGGGAGGCAGAGCTCTGGAAACACCATATATTTT. Translating gives CASSQGRQSSGNTIYF.

The CDR3 DNA sequence: TGTGCCAGCTCAACGCAGCGGGGGGGCGACAATGAGCAGTTCTTC. Translated, it gives CASSTQRGGDNEQFF. The rearrangement joins TRBV18 to TRBJ2-1; 10 positions agree with TRBD2. Germline CDR1 reads KGHSH; CDR2 reads LQKENI. CDR3 length: 15 residues. Trimming took 5 bases from V and 5 from J; bases not matched to a gene: 6.

V is TRBV7-9 and J is TRBJ2-5; 9 bases match TRBD2. Germline V CDR1 and CDR2: SEHNR, FQNEAQ (reference sequence). The junction had 4 bases not matched to a gene; V was cut back by 5 bases and J by 3 bases. The CDR3 extends over 14 amino acids. In nucleotides, the CDR3 is TGTGCCAGCAGCGAGCGACTAGCGGAAGAGACCCAGTACTTC. Its protein product is CASSERLAEETQYF.

The count of this clone is one. The gene calls are TRBV6-1 and TRBJ2-1, with 15 nucleotides matching TRBD2. The length of the CDR3 is 17 residues. Germline V gene data show CDR1 as MNHNS and CDR2 as SASEGT. Losses at the gene ends were 2 bases for V and 8 bases for J; bases not matched to a gene: 7. DNA for the CDR3: TGTGCCAGCAGTGAACGGACTAGCGGGGGGGCGGTGTATGAGCAGTTCTTC. This sequence encodes CASSERTSGGAVYEQFF.

The chain joins TRBV9 to TRBJ1-1, with TRBD1 matching over 7 bases. CDR3 length: 16 residues. Trimming removed 4 bases from V and 4 bases from J; junction bases left unmatched: 13. From germline, CDR1 is SGDLS and CDR2 YYNGEE. The CDR3 is CASSPNEQGTSTEAFF. The CDR3 DNA sequence: TGTGCCAGCAGCCCTAACGAACAGGGGACGAGCACTGAAGCTTTCTTT.

The rearrangement joins TRBV5-1 to TRBJ2-7, with TRBD1 identical over 8 bases. The CDR3 length is 18 residues. V was pared by 3 bases and J by 2 bases, with 16 bases of the junction left unmatched. Germline V gene sequence: CDR1 SGHRS, CDR2 YFSETQ. In DNA form, the CDR3 reads TGCGCCAGCAGCTCCGGACAGGGAGGTCCCGTTACCGCCTACGAGCAGTACTTC. Its protein product is CASSSGQGGPVTAYEQYF.

Comments on this clone: Other DNA sequences within the sample encode an identical CDR3. The chain recombines TRBV25-1 with TRBJ1-6; tentatively, D is TRBD1 (5 bases). The CDR3 runs 14 residues. The germline V and J ends were trimmed by 3 bases and 13 bases, with 16 bases remaining between them. Germline loops: CDR1 MGHDK, CDR2 SYGVNS. CDR3 protein: CASSDPSKGSPLHF. Written as DNA, the CDR3 is TGTGCCAGCAGTGACCCTTCAAAGGGGTCCCCCCTCCACTTT.

J is TRBJ1-1 and V is TRBV5-6; TRBD1 matches 7 bases. V dropped 4 bases and J dropped 4; count of bases not matched to a gene: 4. This CDR3 comprises 13 residues. Germline CDR1 SGHDT, CDR2 YYEEEE. The DNA for the CDR3 is TGTGCCAGCAGCAGCCCAGGGGGCACTGAAGCTTTCTTT. Translated, it gives CASSSPGGTEAFF.

This chain connects TRBV7-9 to TRBJ1-1; 8 bases agree with TRBD1. The CDR3 runs 13 residues. Germline-derived CDR1 and CDR2 are SEHNR and FQNEAQ (reference sequence). Trimming removed 10 bases from V and 1 base from J; junction bases left unmatched: 5. The CDR3 is CATAQGANTEAFF. The CDR3 DNA is TGTGCCACCGCCCAGGGGGCGAACACTGAAGCTTTCTTT.

This clone is a singleton in its sample. The chain joins TRBV5-1 to TRBJ1-6, with D possibly TRBD1 on 6 matching bases. The CDR3 is made up of 15 amino acids. The V and J ends lost 3 bases and 7 bases respectively, with 14 bases between them. Germline loops: CDR1 SGHRS, CDR2 YFSETQ. The CDR3 here is CASSSGGQQNSPLHF. The CDR3 region has the DNA TGCGCCAGCAGCTCCGGGGGGCAACAGAATTCACCCCTCCACTTT. Using reference TRBV5-1 and TRBJ1-6 for the parts outside the CDR3, the full variable domain is KAGVTQTPRYLIKTRGQQVTLSCSPISGHRSVSWYQQTPGQGLQFLFEYFSETQRNKGNFPGRFSGRQFSNSRSEMNVSTLELGDSALYLCASSSGGQQNSPLHFGNGTRLTVT.

The chain recombines TRBV5-1 with TRBJ1-4; D uncertain. The CDR3 covers 14 residues. V shed 0 bases and J shed 8 bases, with 11 bases lying between them. Per germline, CDR1 SGHRS and CDR2 YFSETQ. The CDR3 DNA follows: TGCGCCAGCAGCTTGGGTGCTGAGGAGGAAAAACTGTTTTTT. It translates to CASSLGAEEEKLFF.

This clone has only one observation. The J gene is TRBJ2-5, the V gene TRBV29-1, with no clear D. The tail of the sequence fits TRBJ2-7 better, so the J call may be wrong. CDR1 SQVTM and CDR2 ANQGSEA come from the germline V gene. The CDR3 spans 13 residues. The CDR3 DNA is TGCAGCGCCGACAACCAAGACACCTACGAGCAGTACTTC. Protein product: CSADNQDTYEQYF.

The V gene is TRBV9, the J gene TRBJ2-1, with D perhaps TRBD1 (5 bases). Deletions cut 0 bases from V and 7 bases from J, with 20 bases between. Looked up from germline, CDR1 is SGDLS and CDR2 is YYNGEE. CDR3 length: 17 amino acids. In DNA, the CDR3 is TGTGCCAGCAGCGTAGTAGGGGCAGGGTGGAGTCATAATGAGCAGTTCTTC. Translating gives CASSVVGAGWSHNEQFF. Drawing the rest from reference TRBV9 and TRBJ2-1, the complete variable domain is DSGVTQTPKHLITATGQRVTLRCSPRSGDLSVYWYQQSLDQGLQFLIQYYNGEERAKGNILERFSAQQFPDLHSELNLSSLELGDSALYFCASSVVGAGWSHNEQFFGPGTRLTVL.

The V call is TRBV19, the J call TRBJ1-2; unclear D gene. The germline CDR1 and CDR2 sequences are LNHDA and SQIVND (reference sequence). The CDR3 is 17 amino acids. With 1 base removed from V and 2 bases from J, the gap between germline ends came to 17 bases. Written as DNA, the CDR3 is TGTGCCAGTAGTATAGTCCCCCTTCGGGAGGGAAACTATGGCTACACCTTC. Encoded protein: CASSIVPLREGNYGYTF.

This chain links TRBV10-3 with TRBJ1-1, with D uncertain. This CDR3 contains 12 residues. V shed 4 bases and J shed 4 bases, with 7 bases lying between them. Germline V gene lookup returns CDR1 ENHRY and CDR2 SYGVKD. The CDR3 loop reads CAISVSSTEAFF. CDR3 coding DNA: TGTGCCATCAGTGTTTCGAGCACTGAAGCTTTCTTT.

CDR3 DNA sequence: TGCGCCAGCAGGGCCCCAAACCTCACAGGGGTGAACACTGAAGCTTTCTTT. Translating gives CASRAPNLTGVNTEAFF. The chain has TRBV5-1 and TRBJ1-1; 7 bases agree with TRBD1. The CDR3 extends over 17 amino acids. The trim removed 5 bases at V and 0 bases at J, leaving 13 bases unmatched. Per germline, CDR1 SGHRS and CDR2 YFSETQ.

The genes are TRBV10-3 and TRBJ1-2; D might be TRBD1 (6 bases). V lost 3 bases to trimming and J lost 2 bases, with 10 bases between them. This CDR3 is built from 14 residues. Germline V gene data show CDR1 as ENHRY and CDR2 as SYGVKD. CDR3 sequence (DNA): TGTGCCATCAGTGACACAGGGAAGAACTATGGCTACACCTTC. It is translated as CAISDTGKNYGYTF.